Below are 19 T cell receptor beta chains sequenced from a single sample in a study of T cell repertoires in aging, cancer and after chemotherapy. Multiplex touch-down PCR with TRB-A/B primers amplified rearranged V-D-J TRB sequences. One entry per CDR3 protein, called by TCRdb with MiXCR from the multiplex PCR reads. The sample contains 7,000 to 9,500 distinct CDR3 sequences, roughly 32% of which appear only once. TCR beta rearrangements were amplified from peripheral blood genomic DNA. Sequenced input: blood. The source of these receptors is a human donor in good health.

By share, this clonotype ranks as medium-sized. The chain employs TRBV29-1 and TRBJ1-5; unclear D gene. The ends were cut back, 4 bases at V and 1 base at J, with 2 bases in the middle. CDR1 is SQVTM, CDR2 ANQGSEA, per germline. This CDR3 has 11 residues. Written as DNA, the CDR3 is TGCAGCGTTGGCAGCAATCAGCCCCAGCATTTT. This encodes CSVGSNQPQHF.

In this sample, this clonotype turned up a few times. CDR3 DNA: TGTGCCAGTAGTATGTGGGGCAGGGCGACCTCTGGAAACACCATATATTTT. Residues: CASSMWGRATSGNTIYF. The chain employs TRBV19 and TRBJ1-3; perhaps TRBD1 as D (5 bases). Germline lookup yields CDR1 LNHDA and CDR2 SQIVND (reference sequence). Trimming stripped 3 bases from V and 0 bases from J, with 15 bases between. The CDR3 extends over 17 amino acids.

The rearrangement uses TRBV5-4 and TRBJ2-1; 8 bases are a match to TRBD2. CDR1 and CDR2 from the germline V gene are SGHNT and YYREEE (reference sequence). Trimming cost V 4 bases and J 10 bases; bases outside gene matches: 13. The CDR3 has 15 residues. The CDR3 DNA sequence: TGTGCCAGCAGCCCCGGGACTAGAGGGTCGGGCGAGCAGTTCTTC. Its protein is CASSPGTRGSGEQFF.

The V and J genes are TRBV19 and TRBJ2-3; D is unresolved. Germline lookup yields CDR1 LNHDA and CDR2 SQIVND (reference sequence). CDR3 length equals 11 residues. The V gene lost 0 bases and the J gene lost 5 bases, with 0 bases spanning the gap. Written as DNA, the CDR3 is TGTGCCAGTAGTATAGAAGATACGCAGTATTTT. Translated: CASSIEDTQYF.

This clonotype was counted between two and nine times. The chain employs TRBV27 and TRBJ1-2; D not resolved. Trimming cost V 5 bases and J 4 bases, with 11 bases left between them. This CDR3 has 13 residues. Germline CDR1 reads MNHEY; CDR2 reads SMNVEV (reference sequence). The DNA for the CDR3 is TGTGCCAGCAGTATCCCTAGTGGCTATGGCTACACCTTC. It codes for CASSIPSGYGYTF.

The chain employs TRBV7-2 and TRBJ1-2, with D unclear. Between the trimmed V and J ends, which lost 4 bases and 4 bases, there was a span of 7 bases. The CDR3 has 12 amino acids. Germline V CDR1 and CDR2: SGHTA, FQGNSA. The CDR3 DNA sequence: TGTGCCAGCAGCTCCAATAGCTATGGCTACACCTTC. Amino acids: CASSSNSYGYTF.

Sample share makes this clonotype medium-sized. This rearrangement joins TRBV15 to TRBJ2-5, with D possibly being TRBD1 (7 bases). V dropped 4 bases and J dropped 5 bases, with 17 bases sitting between them. Germline V gene data show CDR1 as LNHNV and CDR2 as YYDKDF (reference sequence). This CDR3 comprises 15 residues. CDR3 coding DNA: TGTGCCACCAGCACAGACAGGGCGGGGTACGAGACCCAGTACTTC. Amino acids: CATSTDRAGYETQYF.

The count of this clonotype is one. The V and J genes are TRBV7-2 and TRBJ1-3; 7 bases match TRBD1. The CDR3 has 14 residues. The V gene end was trimmed by 5 bases and the J gene end by 2 bases; junction bases not matched to a gene: 3. Germline values: CDR1 SGHTA, CDR2 FQGNSA. The CDR3 reads CASSDTGAGNTIYF. The CDR3 DNA reads TGTGCCAGCAGCGACACAGGGGCTGGAAACACCATATATTTT.

The chain recombines TRBV30 with TRBJ1-3; TRBD1 matches at 10 bases. Germline values: CDR1 GTSNPN, CDR2 SVGIG (reference sequence). This CDR3 region has 15 residues. The junction had 4 bases not matched to a gene; V was cut back by 2 bases and J by 3 bases. CDR3 loop: CAWSNRDRGGNTIYF. CDR3 nucleotide sequence: TGTGCCTGGAGTAACCGGGACAGGGGTGGAAACACCATATATTTT. The full variable domain, in which reference TRBV30 and TRBJ1-3 provide the parts outside the CDR3, is SQTIHQWPATLVQPVGSPLSLECTVEGTSNPNLYWYRQAAGRGLQLLFYSVGIGQISSEVPQNLSASRPQDRQFILSSKKLLLSDSGFYLCAWSNRDRGGNTIYFGEGSWLTVV.

In this sample, this clonotype turned up a few times. The rearrangement links TRBV7-9 to TRBJ1-6; TRBD1 might be the D (6 bases). In germline, CDR1 is SEHNR, CDR2 FQNEAQ (reference sequence). With 4 bases removed from V and 8 bases from J, the gap between germline ends came to 6 bases. CDR3 length: 12 residues. CDR3 region: CASSSGDSPLHF. For the CDR3, the DNA is TGTGCCAGCAGCTCAGGGGATTCACCCCTCCACTTT.

This clonotype was seen a few times. Sequence at one end of the junction differs from germline and may be a read error. V is TRBV18 and J is TRBJ2-1; D might be TRBD1 (6 bases). The CDR3 spans 13 residues. CDR1 KGHSH and CDR2 LQKENI come from the germline V gene. CDR3 sequence (DNA): TGTGCCAGCTCCCCACAGGGTTACAATGAGCAGTTCTTC. It specifies CASSPQGYNEQFF.

The chain joins TRBV5-1 to TRBJ2-7; D is possibly TRBD1 (5 bases). Trimming took 0 bases from V and 6 from J, leaving 13 bases between them. The CDR3 extends over 14 amino acids. Germline V gene sequence: CDR1 SGHRS, CDR2 YFSETQ. The CDR3 here is CASSLGQIRGEQYF. CDR3 nucleotide sequence: TGCGCCAGCAGCTTGGGGCAGATTAGGGGCGAGCAGTACTTC.

Within the sample, this clonotype is medium-sized. This sequence joins TRBV15 and TRBJ1-4; D is perhaps TRBD1 (6 bases). Per germline, CDR1 LNHNV and CDR2 YYDKDF (reference sequence). The CDR3 totals 16 residues. The ends were cut back, 3 bases at V and 7 bases at J, with 18 bases in the middle. The chain's CDR3 is CATSSGTGRGVEKLFF. The CDR3 DNA follows: TGTGCCACCAGCAGTGGAACGGGAAGGGGGGTTGAAAAACTGTTTTTT.

This rearrangement joins TRBV5-4 to TRBJ1-2; D perhaps matches TRBD1 (6 bases). With 4 bases removed from V and 8 bases from J, the gap between germline ends came to 18 bases. CDR3 length: 14 residues. The germline CDR1 and CDR2 sequences are SGHNT and YYREEE (reference sequence). This CDR3 reads CASSRMDSSGGYTF. CDR3 coding DNA: TGTGCCAGCAGCCGAATGGACAGCTCCGGGGGCTACACCTTC.

As concerns this clonotype: Germline is not matched at one junction end, which may reflect a read error. J is TRBJ2-7 and V is TRBV29-1; 9 positions agree with TRBD1. This CDR3 spans 12 amino acids. CDR1 and CDR2 (germline): SQVTM, ANQGSEA. CDR3 residues: CSGGTGNSEQYF. The CDR3 bases are TGTAGCGGCGGGACAGGGAACAGCGAGCAGTACTTC.

This clonotype was recorded a few times. The J gene is TRBJ1-5, the V gene TRBV12-3 or TRBV12-4; D gene unclear. There are 15 residues in the CDR3. V was shortened by 5 bases and J by 5 bases, with 16 bases between the two germline ends. CDR3 in amino acids: CASSLGQTKYQPQHF. The CDR3 bases are TGTGCCAGCAGTCTGGGTCAGACTAAATATCAGCCCCAGCATTTT.

The J gene is TRBJ2-7, the V gene TRBV20-1; perhaps TRBD1 as D (5 bases). The germline V gene has CDR1 DFQATT and CDR2 SNEGSKA (reference sequence). The CDR3 is made up of 14 amino acids. V shed 0 bases and J shed 2 bases, with 11 bases lying between them. CDR3 in DNA: TGCAGTGCTAGAGAGGGGCCCCGACCCTACGAGCAGTACTTC. This encodes CSAREGPRPYEQYF.

The chain recombines TRBV6-1 with TRBJ1-3; D is unresolved. The CDR3 loop spans 15 amino acids. Germline CDR1 MNHNS, CDR2 SASEGT. V was trimmed by 5 bases and J by 0 bases, leaving 11 bases between them. CDR3 loop: CASSLKSSSGNTIYF. The CDR3 DNA reads as TGTGCCAGCAGTTTGAAAAGCAGCTCTGGAAACACCATATATTTT.

This rearrangement joins TRBV12-3 or TRBV12-4 to TRBJ1-4, with 8 bases matching TRBD1. After removal of 6 bases from V and 3 bases from J, the junction contained 6 bases not matched to a gene. The CDR3 covers 15 residues. The CDR3 is CASSERDRSNEKLFF. The CDR3 nucleotides read TGTGCCAGCAGCGAAAGGGACAGGTCTAATGAAAAACTGTTTTTT.